These 5 T cell receptor beta chains share one sample of origin, sequenced in a study of CD8+CD57+ T cells in acquired aplastic anemia. Using genomic DNA as the template, TCR beta VDJ and CDR3 profiling was carried out. TCRdb reanalysed the reads using MiXCR and keeps one entry per CDR3 protein. The data hold 250,000 to 350,000 distinct CDR3 sequences, with around 60% observed a single time. Sequenced sample: sorted CD4+, CD8+, or CD8+CD57+ T cells (not recorded which) from PBMCs. Receptor source: a human donor with severe aplastic anemia or a healthy control (not recorded which).

The CDR3 bases are TGTGCCAGCAGCCCACGCACAGGCGGCAACGAGCAGTACTTC. Residues: CASSPRTGGNEQYF. J is TRBJ2-7 and V is TRBV7-9, with D possibly TRBD1 on 5 matching bases. The germline gives CDR1 SEHNR, CDR2 FQNEAQ (reference sequence). This CDR3 comprises 14 residues. V was clipped by 5 bases and J by 5 bases, with 16 bases between them.

This clonotype has a single count. The chain has TRBV7-9 and TRBJ2-2; the match to TRBD1 covers 8 bases. In germline, CDR1 is SEHNR, CDR2 FQNEAQ (reference sequence). The CDR3 is 14 amino acids. The V segment lost 5 bases and the J segment 7 bases; nucleotides outside the gene matches: 6. The CDR3 loop is CASSTTTGGGELFF. CDR3 coding DNA: TGTGCCAGCAGCACTACCACAGGGGGCGGGGAGCTGTTTTTT.

The chain carries TRBV29-1 and TRBJ1-5, with a weak D call TRBD1 (6 bases). CDR1 and CDR2 (germline): SQVTM, ANQGSEA. The CDR3 length is 15 residues. V was trimmed by 4 bases and J by 2 bases, leaving 15 bases between them. Here the CDR3 DNA reads TGCAGCGTTGGCGGGTCAGGGGCCGGCAATCAGCCCCAGCATTTT. It yields the protein CSVGGSGAGNQPQHF. The full variable domain, its missing parts supplied by reference TRBV29-1 and TRBJ1-5, is SAVISQKPSRDICQRGTSLTIQCQVDSQVTMMFWYRQQPGQSLTLIATANQGSEATYESGFVIDKFPISRPNLTFSTLTVSNMSPEDSSIYLCSVGGSGAGNQPQHFGDGTRLSIL.

The V gene is TRBV9, the J gene TRBJ2-7; a weak D match, TRBD1 (6 bases). Germline loops: CDR1 SGDLS, CDR2 YYNGEE. V shed 0 bases and J shed 4 bases, with 14 bases lying between them. The CDR3 extends over 15 amino acids. DNA for the CDR3: TGTGCCAGCAGCGTAGGAGGGGGTGGGGGATACGAGCAGTACTTC. Residues: CASSVGGGGGYEQYF.

The chain combines TRBV19 with TRBJ1-1; D not certain. The CDR3 is 12 amino acids. With 4 bases removed from V and 6 bases from J, the gap between germline ends came to 9 bases. Germline assignment: CDR1 LNHDA and CDR2 SQIVND (reference sequence). The CDR3 reads CASSNYGAEAFF. The CDR3 DNA reads TGTGCCAGTAGTAACTACGGCGCTGAAGCTTTCTTT. The complete variable domain, with remaining parts taken from reference TRBV19 and TRBJ1-1, reads DGGITQSPKYLFRKEGQNVTLSCEQNLNHDAMYWYRQDPGQGLRLIYYSQIVNDFQKGDIAEGYSVSREKKESFPLTVTSAQKNPTAFYLCASSNYGAEAFFGQGTRLTVV.